This T cell receptor beta chain was identified in a study of blood T cell repertoires in COVID-19. Study at large: There were acute and convalescent COVID-19 samples, and they came from the United States, Italy and Spain. Sources were T cells, B-cell-depleted T cells, or PBMCs; the material itself was cDNA or gDNA.

The CDR3 runs to 11 residues. V lost 10 bases, J lost 5 bases, and 8 bases lay in between. CDR1 and CDR2 from the germline V gene are MDHEN and SYDVKM. Methods used by the authors: Amplification from reference gene primers served as the basis for estimated nucleated cell counts. This table comes from immunoSEQ multiplex PCR, and its TCRdb copy is limited to in-frame clones, with some not included. Clone size and V and J calls were adopted from that table, with D and trimming inferred from the DNA. There are 35,000 to 45,000 clones in the sample; roughly 87% occur only once, and approximately 7.3% lies in the top ten.

The source is a human donor in a cohort sampled during active COVID-19. Sequenced sample: peripheral blood. The gene calls are TRBV28 and TRBJ2-2; D gene unclear. CDR3 residues: CATERTGELFF. The CDR3 bases are TGTGCCACCGAGAGGACCGGGGAGCTGTTTTTT.